What follows are 21 T cell receptor beta chains derived from one specimen sequenced in a study of T cells after yellow fever vaccination. One entry per CDR3 protein results from TCRdb running MiXCR on the 5' RACE reads. The sample consists of hundreds of thousands of distinct CDR3 sequences, around 19% of them appearing once. The material was PBMCs, obtained before the yellow fever booster vaccination. Receptors were obtained from a man aged 18 to 29 who received the YFV17D yellow fever vaccine.

This clonotype has only a few counts. The genes are TRBV19 and TRBJ2-1, with no clear D. Trimming pared 1 base from V and 6 bases from J, leaving 7 bases between. Germline values: CDR1 LNHDA, CDR2 SQIVND (reference sequence). The CDR3 length is 13 residues. CDR3 amino acids: CASSIAYSNEQFF. The CDR3 DNA follows: TGTGCCAGTAGTATAGCTTACAGCAATGAGCAGTTCTTC.

This clonotype was counted only a few times. The CDR3 sequence is CATSRDWSEEQYF. As DNA, the CDR3 is TGTGCCACCAGCAGAGATTGGTCAGAAGAGCAGTACTTC. This chain uses TRBV15 with TRBJ2-7; no firm D call. The V end lost 0 bases, the J end lost 7 bases, and 10 bases lay between the germline ends. The CDR3 contains 13 residues. Germline V gene sequence: CDR1 LNHNV, CDR2 YYDKDF (reference sequence). The full variable domain, with the rest looked up from reference TRBV15 and TRBJ2-7, is DAMVIQNPRYQVTQFGKPVTLSCSQTLNHNVMYWYQQKSSQAPKLLFHYYDKDFNNEADTPDNFQSRRPNTSFCFLDIRSPGLGDTAMYLCATSRDWSEEQYFGPGTRLTVT.

This chain uses TRBV7-9 with TRBJ2-7; D assignment may be TRBD1 or TRBD2 (5 bases each). CDR1 and CDR2 (germline): SEHNR, FQNEAQ (reference sequence). The CDR3 has 16 amino acids. V dropped 5 bases and J dropped 1 base, with 18 bases sitting between them. Here the CDR3 reads CASSPAPGPLSYEQYF. As DNA, the CDR3 is TGTGCCAGCAGCCCGGCCCCGGGACCATTGTCCTACGAGCAGTACTTC. The variable domain in full, completed from reference TRBV7-9 and TRBJ2-7, reads DTGVSQNPRHKITKRGQNVTFRCDPISEHNRLYWYRQTLGQGPEFLTYFQNEAQLEKSRLLSDRFSAERPKGSFSTLEIQRTEQGDSAMYLCASSPAPGPLSYEQYFGPGTRLTVT.

This clonotype was counted between two and nine times. The genes are TRBV12-3 or TRBV12-4 and TRBJ1-6; D is uncertain. CDR3 length: 17 residues. With 4 bases removed from V and 6 bases from J, the gap between germline ends came to 19 bases. CDR3 in amino acids: CASSWLASFIGNSPLHF. CDR3 DNA: TGTGCCAGCAGTTGGTTGGCCTCGTTTATCGGTAATTCACCCCTCCACTTT.

The chain employs TRBV11-2 and TRBJ1-1; D possibly corresponds to TRBD1 (6 bases). The ends were cut back, 6 bases at V and 6 bases at J, with 17 bases in the middle. Germline CDR1 is SGHAT and CDR2 is FQNNGV. The length of the CDR3 is 14 residues. Written as DNA, the CDR3 is TGTGCCAGCAGATCATCAGGGGTAGGCGCTGAAGCTTTCTTT. Amino acids: CASRSSGVGAEAFF.

V gene TRBV7-3 combines with J gene TRBJ2-5; 7 nucleotides line up with TRBD2. The V segment lost 5 bases and the J segment 5 bases; nucleotides outside the gene matches: 17. CDR3 length equals 17 residues. The germline V gene encodes CDR1 SGHTA and CDR2 FQGTGA. DNA of the CDR3: TGTGCCAGCAGCCCCGGAAGCGGGACCCTCTCGGAGGAGACCCAGTACTTC. Residues: CASSPGSGTLSEETQYF.

This clonotype turned up a few times. This chain connects TRBV18 to TRBJ2-3; D is uncertain. Germline values: CDR1 KGHSH, CDR2 LQKENI. This CDR3 comprises 15 residues. V lost 0 bases and J lost 4, with 11 bases in between. CDR3 region: CASSPPWNGPDTQYF. The CDR3 DNA reads TGTGCCAGCTCACCACCGTGGAACGGCCCAGATACGCAGTATTTT.

CDR3 protein: CASSEPRQGVDEQYF. Written as DNA, the CDR3 is TGTGCCAGCAGCGAACCGAGACAGGGGGTAGACGAGCAGTACTTC. V is TRBV6-1 and J is TRBJ2-7, with 9 bases matching TRBD1. Germline lookup yields CDR1 MNHNS and CDR2 SASEGT. Trimming took 6 bases from V and 5 from J; bases not matched to a gene: 11. The CDR3 runs to 15 residues.

In its sample, this clonotype was seen a few times. This chain links TRBV7-8 with TRBJ2-1; a possible D gene is TRBD1 (5 bases). Germline V gene sequence: CDR1 SGHVS, CDR2 FQNEAQ. Trimming stripped 4 bases from V and 6 bases from J, with 7 bases between. The CDR3 extends over 12 amino acids. This CDR3 reads CASSWGFNEQFF. DNA for the CDR3: TGTGCCAGCAGCTGGGGCTTCAATGAGCAGTTCTTC.

The chain links TRBV20-1 to TRBJ2-1, with 11 bases aligning to TRBD2. The CDR3 consists of 15 residues. Germline CDR1 is DFQATT and CDR2 is SNEGSKA (reference sequence). V lost 3 bases, J lost 9 bases, and 10 bases stayed unmatched. CDR3 DNA sequence: TGCAGTGCTAGCCTTAGCGGGGGGGCCGGGGGTGAGCAGTTCTTC. This sequence encodes CSASLSGGAGGEQFF.

The chain joins TRBV2 to TRBJ2-1; D unclear. Trimming removed 3 bases from V and 8 bases from J, with 8 bases in between. This CDR3 contains 12 residues. The V gene's germline CDR1 is SNHLY and CDR2 FYNNEI. CDR3 DNA: TGTGCCAGCAGTGATGCCGACGATGAGCAGTTCTTC. It is translated as CASSDADDEQFF.

This clonotype turned up a few times. The CDR3 loop is CATSPAGGAQETQYF. The CDR3 bases are TGTGCCACCAGTCCAGCGGGGGGAGCACAAGAGACCCAGTACTTC. The chain employs TRBV24-1 and TRBJ2-5; 9 nucleotides line up with TRBD2. The germline CDR1 and CDR2 sequences are KGHDR and SFDVKD. V trimming: 6 bases; J trimming: 2 bases; junction bases outside the gene matches: 6. The CDR3 loop spans 15 amino acids.

The CDR3 here is CSVTTGPSGNTIYF. The CDR3 bases are TGCAGCGTTACGACAGGACCCTCTGGAAACACCATATATTTT. This chain uses TRBV29-1 with TRBJ1-3; a possible D gene is TRBD1 (6 bases). The CDR3 sequence is 14 residues long. Germline V gene lookup returns CDR1 SQVTM and CDR2 ANQGSEA. Between the trimmed V and J ends, which lost 5 bases and 0 bases, there was a span of 11 bases.

This clonotype showed up just a few times. The chain uses TRBV20-1 and TRBJ2-5, with D unresolved. Per the germline V gene, CDR1 is DFQATT and CDR2 is SNEGSKA (reference sequence). This CDR3 has 17 amino acids. Trimming pared 0 bases from V and 1 base from J, leaving 18 bases between. The DNA of the CDR3 is TGCAGTGCTAGAGATTTAACCCTAGGTTGGGGCCAAGAGACCCAGTACTTC. Translation: CSARDLTLGWGQETQYF.

The chain recombines TRBV7-9 with TRBJ1-5; D is uncertain. CDR1 is SEHNR and CDR2 is FQNEAQ in the germline V gene (reference sequence). The germline V and J ends were trimmed by 6 bases and 12 bases, with 12 bases remaining between them. This CDR3 is built from 11 residues. In DNA form, the CDR3 reads TGTGCCAGCAGTCGATCCTCAGTCCAGCATTTT. Translated, it gives CASSRSSVQHF. Drawing the rest from reference TRBV7-9 and TRBJ1-5, the complete variable domain is DTGVSQNPRHKITKRGQNVTFRCDPISEHNRLYWYRQTLGQGPEFLTYFQNEAQLEKSRLLSDRFSAERPKGSFSTLEIQRTEQGDSAMYLCASSRSSVQHFGDGTRLSIL.

This chain uses TRBV5-1 with TRBJ2-3, with D possibly being TRBD2 (5 bases). Between the trimmed V and J ends, which lost 6 bases and 0 bases, there was a span of 14 bases. The CDR3 extends over 15 amino acids. Germline V lookup: CDR1 SGHRS, CDR2 YFSETQ. CDR3 protein: CASNQARTSTDTQYF. CDR3 coding DNA: TGCGCCAGCAATCAGGCCAGGACTAGCACAGATACGCAGTATTTT.

This chain uses TRBV11-2 with TRBJ2-3, with D unresolved. Trimming took 6 bases from V and 4 from J, leaving 20 bases between them. The CDR3 is made up of 16 amino acids. Germline V gives CDR1 SGHAT, CDR2 FQNNGV. Written as DNA, the CDR3 is TGTGCCAGCAGTCGAGAATTGACGGGTCCGCCAGATACGCAGTATTTT. Encoded protein: CASSRELTGPPDTQYF. The whole variable domain, filled in from reference TRBV11-2 and TRBJ2-3, reads EAGVAQSPRYKIIEKRQSVAFWCNPISGHATLYWYQQILGQGPKLLIQFQNNGVVDDSQLPKDRFSAERLKGVDSTLKIQPAKLEDSAVYLCASSRELTGPPDTQYFGPGTRLTVL.

The rearrangement uses TRBV6-6 and TRBJ2-7; no clear D gene. The CDR3 runs 13 residues. Germline loops: CDR1 MNHNY, CDR2 SVGAGI (reference sequence). V was pared by 0 bases and J by 4 bases, with 7 bases between. The chain's CDR3 is CASSYSPLYEQYF. The CDR3, as DNA: TGTGCCAGCAGTTACTCGCCGCTTTACGAGCAGTACTTC.

The chain uses TRBV9 and TRBJ1-1; D unclear. This CDR3 is 11 amino acids long. Trimming took 0 bases from V and 5 from J, leaving 2 bases between them. CDR1 and CDR2 (germline): SGDLS, YYNGEE. CDR3 DNA: TGTGCCAGCAGCGTAGTTACTGAAGCTTTCTTT. It is translated as CASSVVTEAFF. Full variable domain (missing parts from reference TRBV9 and TRBJ1-1): DSGVTQTPKHLITATGQRVTLRCSPRSGDLSVYWYQQSLDQGLQFLIQYYNGEERAKGNILERFSAQQFPDLHSELNLSSLELGDSALYFCASSVVTEAFFGQGTRLTVV.

The rearrangement links TRBV12-3 or TRBV12-4 to TRBJ2-3; TRBD2 aligns across 7 bases. V lost 7 bases to trimming and J lost 7 bases; unmatched junction nucleotides: 5. The CDR3 extends over 12 amino acids. For the CDR3, the DNA is TGTGCCAGCACTGGGGGGGGAAATACGCAGTATTTT. Residues: CASTGGGNTQYF.

This chain links TRBV4-1 with TRBJ2-7; D is unresolved. Trimming took off 2 bases at V and 5 bases at J, with 10 bases between the two ends. The length of the CDR3 is 13 residues. Germline CDR1 MGHRA, CDR2 YSYEKL. The CDR3 coding sequence is TGCGCCAGCAGCCAACCGTCCACGGACGAGCAGTACTTC. It is translated as CASSQPSTDEQYF.